What follows are 25 T cell receptor beta chains derived from one specimen sequenced in a study of shared clonotypes between healthy human individuals. TCRdb's table, derived via immunoSEQ multiplex PCR, lists solely in-frame clones and lacks some. Here the sample spans some 1.5 million clones, approximately 98% being singletons. The sequencing sample was made of naive CD4+ T cells sorted from blood. Subset: CD45RA+ positively selected. Receptors were obtained from a man aged 25-45 years in good health.

This clone is a singleton in its sample. This chain links TRBV6-1 with TRBJ2-2; D gene unclear. There are 13 residues in the CDR3. Germline CDR1 is MNHNS and CDR2 is SASEGT. V was trimmed by 4 bases and J by 2 bases, leaving 5 bases between them. CDR3 sequence (DNA): TGTGCCAGCAGTGCAATTAACACCGGGGAGCTGTTTTTT. Translated: CASSAINTGELFF.

The CDR3 region has the DNA TGTGCCTGGGCATGGGAGGGAACCTACGAGCAGTACTTC. It yields the protein CAWAWEGTYEQYF. This sequence joins TRBV30 and TRBJ2-7; 7 nucleotides agree with TRBD2. Trimming cost V 5 bases and J 2 bases; bases outside gene matches: 6. CDR1 is GTSNPN, CDR2 SVGIG, per germline (reference sequence). This CDR3 is built from 13 residues.

This sequence joins TRBV7-6 and TRBJ1-1; D is uncertain. V dropped 0 bases and J dropped 1 base, with 3 bases sitting between them. From germline, CDR1 is SGHVS and CDR2 FNYEAQ. CDR3 size: 13 residues. The CDR3 region has the DNA TGTGCCAGCAGCTTAGCCCAGAACACTGAAGCTTTCTTT. This encodes CASSLAQNTEAFF.

This sequence joins TRBV2 and TRBJ2-1; 7 bases map to TRBD2. The germline gives CDR1 SNHLY, CDR2 FYNNEI. The CDR3 loop spans 13 amino acids. With 7 bases clipped from V and 12 bases from J, the junction kept 12 bases outside the gene matches. In nucleotides, the CDR3 is TGTGCCAGCAATCTAGCGGTCCTCGGCGCGCAGTTCTTC. It is translated as CASNLAVLGAQFF.

This clone was seen a single time. This chain links TRBV6-1 with TRBJ1-3; D uncertain. V lost 6 bases to trimming and J lost 2 bases, with 11 bases between them. Germline CDR1 and CDR2: MNHNS and SASEGT. This CDR3 spans 14 amino acids. The CDR3 loop reads CASRDRAPGNTIYF. As DNA, the CDR3 is TGTGCCAGCAGAGATCGTGCACCTGGAAACACCATATATTTT.

The gene calls are TRBV19 and TRBJ1-5, with D possibly TRBD1 on 6 matching bases. CDR1 LNHDA and CDR2 SQIVND come from the germline V gene (reference sequence). This CDR3 comprises 16 residues. Trimming took off 10 bases at V and 3 bases at J, with 22 bases between the two ends. The CDR3 nucleotides are TGTGCCACCACGAGGGCAGCCCGGGGACACAATCAGCCCCAGCATTTT. Protein product: CATTRAARGHNQPQHF. The full variable domain, in which reference TRBV19 and TRBJ1-5 provide the parts outside the CDR3, is DGGITQSPKYLFRKEGQNVTLSCEQNLNHDAMYWYRQDPGQGLRLIYYSQIVNDFQKGDIAEGYSVSREKKESFPLTVTSAQKNPTAFYLCATTRAARGHNQPQHFGDGTRLSIL.

Comments on this clone: The sample contains more than one DNA sequence encoding this CDR3. V gene TRBV5-8 combines with J gene TRBJ2-7, with a tentative D call TRBD2 (5 bases). Trimming left V 4 bases short and J 3 bases short, with 8 bases between. There are 12 residues in the CDR3. Looked up from germline, CDR1 is SGHTS and CDR2 is YDEGEE. CDR3 region: CASSPGLYEQYF. In DNA form, the CDR3 reads TGTGCCAGCAGCCCTGGACTCTACGAGCAGTACTTC.

J is TRBJ1-5 and V is TRBV7-9, with 10 bases aligning to TRBD1. Germline V gives CDR1 SEHNR, CDR2 FQNEAQ (reference sequence). Trimming took 4 bases from V and 1 from J; bases not matched to a gene: 4. The CDR3 is 16 amino acids. The CDR3 protein is CASSSTGGLSNQPQHF. CDR3 sequence (DNA): TGTGCCAGCAGCTCGACAGGGGGCTTGAGCAATCAGCCCCAGCATTTT.

V usage is TRBV28 and J usage is TRBJ2-2; 10 nucleotides align to TRBD2. Germline lookup yields CDR1 MDHEN and CDR2 SYDVKM. V trimming: 6 bases; J trimming: 5 bases; junction bases outside the gene matches: 6. The CDR3 is made up of 15 amino acids. Written as DNA, the CDR3 is TGTGCCAGCAGGGCCCTAGCGGGAGTAACCGGGGAGCTGTTTTTT. This codes for CASRALAGVTGELFF.

Regarding this clone: At one end the junction does not follow the germline gene, possibly because of a read error. The chain couples TRBV5-4 to TRBJ2-7, with 9 bases fitting TRBD1. This CDR3 has 14 residues. Germline V gene data show CDR1 as SGHNT and CDR2 as YYREEE (reference sequence). Written as DNA, the CDR3 is TGCGCCAGCAGCCAAACAGGGGGCAACTACGAGCAGTACTTC. This encodes CASSQTGGNYEQYF.

V usage is TRBV11-3 and J usage is TRBJ2-3; D gene ambiguous. The CDR3 has 13 amino acids. Deletions cut 4 bases from V and 8 bases from J, with 13 bases between. Per the germline V gene, CDR1 is SGHNT and CDR2 is YENEEA. This CDR3 is CASSSSNVGTQYF. The CDR3, as DNA: TGTGCCAGCAGCTCGTCTAACGTGGGTACGCAGTATTTT.

V and J are TRBV5-1 and TRBJ2-1; no definite D call. V was shortened by 0 bases and J by 2 bases, with 9 bases between the two germline ends. Germline CDR1 SGHRS, CDR2 YFSETQ. The CDR3 is made up of 15 amino acids. This CDR3 is CASSLASDAYNEQFF. DNA of the CDR3: TGCGCCAGCAGCTTGGCCTCAGACGCCTACAATGAGCAGTTCTTC.

This rearrangement joins TRBV19 to TRBJ1-3; tentatively, D is TRBD1 (6 bases). The CDR3 consists of 15 residues. V was pared by 7 bases and J by 0 bases, with 13 bases between. CDR1 LNHDA and CDR2 SQIVND come from the germline V gene (reference sequence). CDR3 nucleotide sequence: TGTGCCAGTAATGGGAGGGGGAGCTCTGGAAACACCATATATTTT. It specifies CASNGRGSSGNTIYF.

V is TRBV19 and J is TRBJ2-2; D is unresolved. V was clipped by 5 bases and J by 5 bases, with 9 bases between them. The CDR3 sequence is 13 residues long. Germline V gene sequence: CDR1 LNHDA, CDR2 SQIVND (reference sequence). CDR3 protein: CASSPRLTGELFF. Written as DNA, the CDR3 is TGTGCCAGTAGTCCCCGACTGACCGGGGAGCTGTTTTTT.

This chain connects TRBV29-1 to TRBJ2-5, with a possible D match to TRBD1 (6 bases). Trimming cost V 5 bases and J 4 bases, with 17 bases left between them. Germline V gene sequence: CDR1 SQVTM, CDR2 ANQGSEA. The CDR3 sequence is 14 residues long. The CDR3 loop is CSVRFNRVRETQYF. CDR3 bases: TGCAGCGTTAGGTTCAACAGGGTAAGAGAGACCCAGTACTTC.

V is TRBV7-2 and J is TRBJ2-4; unclear D gene. Trimming stripped 2 bases from V and 0 bases from J, with 11 bases between. This CDR3 spans 16 amino acids. Germline V CDR1 and CDR2: SGHTA, FQGNSA. The chain's CDR3 is CASSLLTQVAKNIQYF. The CDR3 nucleotides are TGTGCCAGCAGCTTACTGACACAAGTAGCCAAAAACATTCAGTACTTC.

The gene calls are TRBV4-3 and TRBJ2-7; D remains ambiguous. The CDR3 is made up of 15 amino acids. The germline CDR1 and CDR2 sequences are LGHNA and YSLEER. The V end was cut by 0 bases, the J end by 1 base, with 10 bases between. For the CDR3, the DNA is TGCGCCAGCAGCCAAGATTGGGTCGGATCCTACGAGCAGTACTTC. Its translation is CASSQDWVGSYEQYF.

The chain is built from TRBV15 and TRBJ2-1; TRBD2 matches at 10 bases. Trimming took 0 bases from V and 6 from J; bases not matched to a gene: 5. CDR3 size: 16 residues. Germline assignment: CDR1 LNHNV and CDR2 YYDKDF (reference sequence). CDR3 nucleotides: TGTGCCACCAGCAGAGACCCTAGCGGGGGAGGCAATGAGCAGTTCTTC. It encodes CATSRDPSGGGNEQFF.

The J gene is TRBJ2-5, the V gene TRBV6-1; 8 bases are shared with TRBD2. Germline loops: CDR1 MNHNS, CDR2 SASEGT. The trim removed 6 bases at V and 3 bases at J, leaving 9 bases unmatched. The CDR3 contains 15 residues. CDR3 DNA sequence: TGTGCCAGCAGAGTCTCTAGCGGGCGTAAAGAGACCCAGTACTTC. Amino acid sequence: CASRVSSGRKETQYF.

This clone was picked up one time. V usage is TRBV7-9 and J usage is TRBJ2-7; D is unclear. With 3 bases removed from V and 0 bases from J, the gap between germline ends came to 9 bases. This CDR3 has 14 amino acids. Germline V CDR1 and CDR2: SEHNR, FQNEAQ (reference sequence). The CDR3 reads CASSFGVYSYEQYF. CDR3 sequence (DNA): TGTGCCAGCAGCTTTGGAGTTTACTCCTACGAGCAGTACTTC.

The chain recombines TRBV7-9 with TRBJ2-3; 7 bases line up with TRBD2. The germline V gene has CDR1 SEHNR and CDR2 FQNEAQ (reference sequence). The CDR3 is made up of 16 amino acids. V shed 1 base and J 9 bases; nucleotides not matched to a gene: 13. CDR3 sequence (DNA): TGTGCCAGCAGCTTAGGCCCTTTTGGTCAAGCGGGAACGCAGTATTTT. Protein: CASSLGPFGQAGTQYF. Full variable domain (outside the CDR3, taken from reference TRBV7-9 and TRBJ2-3): DTGVSQNPRHKITKRGQNVTFRCDPISEHNRLYWYRQTLGQGPEFLTYFQNEAQLEKSRLLSDRFSAERPKGSFSTLEIQRTEQGDSAMYLCASSLGPFGQAGTQYFGPGTRLTVL.

The chain carries TRBV2 and TRBJ1-5; D is perhaps TRBD1 (6 bases). The CDR3 spans 17 residues. The germline V and J ends were trimmed by 7 bases and 4 bases, with 23 bases remaining between them. Germline V gene lookup returns CDR1 SNHLY and CDR2 FYNNEI. DNA of the CDR3: TGTGCCAGCAAACCTAACAGGGTTGAGGATAGAAATCAGCCCCAGCATTTT. Translation: CASKPNRVEDRNQPQHF. The whole variable domain, remainder taken from reference TRBV2 and TRBJ1-5, is EPEVTQTPSHQVTQMGQEVILRCVPISNHLYFYWYRQILGQKVEFLVSFYNNEISEKSEIFDDQFSVERPDGSNFTLKIRSTKLEDSAMYFCASKPNRVEDRNQPQHFGDGTRLSIL.

The chain joins TRBV7-2 to TRBJ2-2; unclear D gene. CDR1 SGHTA and CDR2 FQGNSA come from the germline V gene. There are 11 residues in the CDR3. Trimming pared 4 bases from V and 8 bases from J, leaving 5 bases between. The CDR3 is CASSSSGELFF. The CDR3 region has the DNA TGTGCCAGCAGCTCAAGTGGGGAGCTGTTTTTT.

The chain carries TRBV30 and TRBJ1-2, with 8 positions matching TRBD1. CDR3 length equals 12 residues. V trimming: 3 bases; J trimming: 7 bases; junction bases outside the gene matches: 4. CDR1 GTSNPN and CDR2 SVGIG come from the germline V gene (reference sequence). The CDR3 reads CAWRTGVGGYTF. The CDR3 coding sequence is TGTGCCTGGAGGACAGGGGTAGGTGGCTACACCTTC.

CDR3 nucleotide sequence: TGTGCCAGCAGCCGGGCAGGGATGGGACAGCCCCAGCATTTT. Its translation: CASSRAGMGQPQHF. This sequence joins TRBV4-2 and TRBJ1-5; D perhaps matches TRBD1 (5 bases). The ends were cut back, 4 bases at V and 7 bases at J, with 14 bases in the middle. The CDR3 totals 14 residues. From germline, CDR1 is LGHNA and CDR2 YNFKEQ.